This T cell receptor beta chain was retrieved from a study of cytomegalovirus exposure and HLA in healthy donors. The primer mix had 60 Vbeta and 13 Jbeta primers. Data came from immunoSEQ multiplex PCR; TCRdb stores just in-frame clones and leaves some out. The table lists roughly 300,000 clones, about nine tenths of them singletons, with around 4% in the top ten. The specimen sequenced was PBMCs. The TCR was taken from a man between 35 and 55 years old in good health and CMV-seropositive.

CDR3 residues: CASSPVGGGEQYF. The CDR3 nucleotides are TGTGCCAGCAGCCCGGTCGGGGGTGGCGAGCAGTACTTC. The chain uses TRBV7-9 and TRBJ2-7; tentatively, D is TRBD2 (6 bases). Germline CDR1 reads SEHNR; CDR2 reads FQNEAQ (reference sequence). The CDR3 is made up of 13 amino acids. V was pared by 5 bases and J by 6 bases, with 14 bases between.